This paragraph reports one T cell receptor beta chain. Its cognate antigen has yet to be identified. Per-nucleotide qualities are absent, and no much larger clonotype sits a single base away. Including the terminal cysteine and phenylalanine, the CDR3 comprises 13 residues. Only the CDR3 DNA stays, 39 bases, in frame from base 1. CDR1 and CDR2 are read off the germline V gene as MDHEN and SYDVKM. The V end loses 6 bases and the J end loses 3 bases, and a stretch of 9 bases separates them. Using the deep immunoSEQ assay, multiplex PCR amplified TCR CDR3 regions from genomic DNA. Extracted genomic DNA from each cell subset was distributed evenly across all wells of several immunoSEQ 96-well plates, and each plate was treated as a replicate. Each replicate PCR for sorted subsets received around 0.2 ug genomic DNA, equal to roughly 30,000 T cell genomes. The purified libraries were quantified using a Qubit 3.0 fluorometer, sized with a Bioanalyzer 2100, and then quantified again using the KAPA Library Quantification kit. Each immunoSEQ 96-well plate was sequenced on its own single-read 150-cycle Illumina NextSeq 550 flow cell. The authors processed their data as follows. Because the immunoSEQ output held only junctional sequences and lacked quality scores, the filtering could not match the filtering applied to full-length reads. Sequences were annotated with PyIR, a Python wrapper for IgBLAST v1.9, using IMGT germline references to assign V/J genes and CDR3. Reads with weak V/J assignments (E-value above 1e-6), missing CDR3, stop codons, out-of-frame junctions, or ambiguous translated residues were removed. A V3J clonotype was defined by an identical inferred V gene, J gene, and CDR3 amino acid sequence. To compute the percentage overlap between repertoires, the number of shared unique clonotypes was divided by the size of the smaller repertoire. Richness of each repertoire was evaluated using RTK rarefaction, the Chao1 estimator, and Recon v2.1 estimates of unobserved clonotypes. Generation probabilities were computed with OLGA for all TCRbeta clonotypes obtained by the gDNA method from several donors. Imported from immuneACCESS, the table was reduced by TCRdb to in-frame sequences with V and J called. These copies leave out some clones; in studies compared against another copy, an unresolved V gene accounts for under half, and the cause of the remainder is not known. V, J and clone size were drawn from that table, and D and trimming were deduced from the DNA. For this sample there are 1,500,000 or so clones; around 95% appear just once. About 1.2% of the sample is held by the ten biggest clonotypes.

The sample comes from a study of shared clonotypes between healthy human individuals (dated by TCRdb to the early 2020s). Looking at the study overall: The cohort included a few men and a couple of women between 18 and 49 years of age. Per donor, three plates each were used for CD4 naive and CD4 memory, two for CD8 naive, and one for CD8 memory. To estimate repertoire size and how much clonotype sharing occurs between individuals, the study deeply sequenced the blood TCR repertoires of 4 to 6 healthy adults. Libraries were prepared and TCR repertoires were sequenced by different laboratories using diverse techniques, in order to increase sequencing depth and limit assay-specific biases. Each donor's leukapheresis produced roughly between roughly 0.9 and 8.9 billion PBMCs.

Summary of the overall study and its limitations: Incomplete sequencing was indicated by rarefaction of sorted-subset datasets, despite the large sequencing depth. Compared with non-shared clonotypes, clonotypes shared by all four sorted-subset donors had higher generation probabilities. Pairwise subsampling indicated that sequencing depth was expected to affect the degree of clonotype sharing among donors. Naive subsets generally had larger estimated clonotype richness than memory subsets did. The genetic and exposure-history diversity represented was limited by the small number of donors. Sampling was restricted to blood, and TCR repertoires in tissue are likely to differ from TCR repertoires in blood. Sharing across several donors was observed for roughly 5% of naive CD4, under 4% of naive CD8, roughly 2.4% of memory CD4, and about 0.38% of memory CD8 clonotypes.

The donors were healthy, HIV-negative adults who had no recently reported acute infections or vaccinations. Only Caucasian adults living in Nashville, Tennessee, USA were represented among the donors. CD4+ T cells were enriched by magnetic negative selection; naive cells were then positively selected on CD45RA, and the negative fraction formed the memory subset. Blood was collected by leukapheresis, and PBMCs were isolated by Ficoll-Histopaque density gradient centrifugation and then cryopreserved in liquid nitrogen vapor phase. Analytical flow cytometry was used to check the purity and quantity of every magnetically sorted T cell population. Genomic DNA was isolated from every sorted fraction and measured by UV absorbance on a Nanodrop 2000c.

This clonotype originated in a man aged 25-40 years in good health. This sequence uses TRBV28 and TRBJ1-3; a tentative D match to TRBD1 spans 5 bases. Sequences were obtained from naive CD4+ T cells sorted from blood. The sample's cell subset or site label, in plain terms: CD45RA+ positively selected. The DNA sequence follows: TGTGCCAGCAGGCAGGGTAATGGAAACACCATATATTTT. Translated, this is CASRQGNGNTIYF.